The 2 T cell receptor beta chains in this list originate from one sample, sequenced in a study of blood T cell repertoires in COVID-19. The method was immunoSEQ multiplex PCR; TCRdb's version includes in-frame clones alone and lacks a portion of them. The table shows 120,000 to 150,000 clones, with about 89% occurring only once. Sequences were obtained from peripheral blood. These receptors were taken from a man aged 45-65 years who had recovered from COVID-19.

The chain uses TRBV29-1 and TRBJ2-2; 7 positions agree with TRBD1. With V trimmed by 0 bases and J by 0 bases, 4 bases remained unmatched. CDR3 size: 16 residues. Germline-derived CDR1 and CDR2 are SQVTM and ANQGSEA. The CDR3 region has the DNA TGCAGCGTTGAAGACAGGGGGAGCGCGAACACCGGGGAGCTGTTTTTT. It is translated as CSVEDRGSANTGELFF.

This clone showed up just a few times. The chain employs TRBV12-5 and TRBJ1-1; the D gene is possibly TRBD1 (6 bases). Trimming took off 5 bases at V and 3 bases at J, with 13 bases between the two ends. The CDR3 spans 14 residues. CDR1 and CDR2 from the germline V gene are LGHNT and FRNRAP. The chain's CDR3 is CASGTWTDYTEAFF. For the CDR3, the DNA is TGTGCTAGTGGTACCTGGACAGACTACACTGAAGCTTTCTTT.